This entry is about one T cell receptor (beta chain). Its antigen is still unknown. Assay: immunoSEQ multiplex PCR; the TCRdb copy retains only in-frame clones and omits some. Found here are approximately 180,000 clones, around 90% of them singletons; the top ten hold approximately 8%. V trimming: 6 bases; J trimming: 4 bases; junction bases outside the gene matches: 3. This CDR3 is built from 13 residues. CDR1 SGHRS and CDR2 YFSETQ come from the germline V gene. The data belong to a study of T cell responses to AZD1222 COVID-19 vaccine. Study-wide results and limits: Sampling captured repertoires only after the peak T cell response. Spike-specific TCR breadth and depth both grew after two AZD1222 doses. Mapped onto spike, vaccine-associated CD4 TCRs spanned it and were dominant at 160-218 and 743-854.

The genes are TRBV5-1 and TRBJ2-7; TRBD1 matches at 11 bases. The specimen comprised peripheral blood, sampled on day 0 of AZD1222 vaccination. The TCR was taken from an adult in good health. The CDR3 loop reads CASTRDRGYEQYF. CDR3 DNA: TGCGCCAGCACCCGGGACAGGGGGTACGAGCAGTACTTC. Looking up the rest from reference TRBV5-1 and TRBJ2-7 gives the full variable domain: KAGVTQTPRYLIKTRGQQVTLSCSPISGHRSVSWYQQTPGQGLQFLFEYFSETQRNKGNFPGRFSGRQFSNSRSEMNVSTLELGDSALYLCASTRDRGYEQYFGPGTRLTVT.